This T cell receptor (beta chain) was profiled in a study of control samples from healthy donors and cancer patients (dated by TCRdb to 2020 to 2021). Library preparation employed the immunoSEQ multiplex PCR assay. What TCRdb holds here is the immuneACCESS table cut down to in-frame rearrangements. Part of the clones is not present; checked against another copy, under half of the missing clones reflect an unresolved V gene, and the others are unexplained. For this sample there are tens of thousands of clones; roughly 90% appear just once. Together, the top ten hold under 15% of the sample. This clone occurred once. Its recognized antigen is unknown. Within one base of it there is no much larger clone, and no base qualities were kept. Unmatched junction bases come to 7, with V trimmed by 4 bases and J by 4 bases. CDR3 length: 15 amino acids, cysteine to phenylalanine. CDR3 DNA is the only sequence kept; it has 45 bases, read in frame from the first base. The germline V gene (reference sequence) sets CDR1 to SGHNT and CDR2 to YYREEE.

Rearrangement joined TRBV5-4 to TRBJ2-5; 10 central bases correspond to TRBD2. Sequencing input: blood. This sequence originates from a woman aged 70-85 years in good health. The nucleotide sequence is TGTGCCAGCAGCAAAAGCGGGGGGGCCTCAGAGACCCAGTACTTC. Protein translation: CASSKSGGASETQYF.